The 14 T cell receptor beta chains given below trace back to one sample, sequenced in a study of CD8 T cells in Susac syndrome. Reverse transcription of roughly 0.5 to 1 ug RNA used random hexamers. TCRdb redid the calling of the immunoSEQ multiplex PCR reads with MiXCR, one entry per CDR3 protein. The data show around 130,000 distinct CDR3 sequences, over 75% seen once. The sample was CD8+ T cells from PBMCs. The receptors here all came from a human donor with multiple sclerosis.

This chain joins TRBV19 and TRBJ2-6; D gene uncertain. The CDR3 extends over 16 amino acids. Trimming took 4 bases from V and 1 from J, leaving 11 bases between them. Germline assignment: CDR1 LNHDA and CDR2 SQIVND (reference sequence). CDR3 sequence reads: CASSTGFRSGANVLTF. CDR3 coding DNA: TGTGCCAGTAGTACTGGGTTTAGGTCTGGGGCCAACGTCCTGACTTTC.

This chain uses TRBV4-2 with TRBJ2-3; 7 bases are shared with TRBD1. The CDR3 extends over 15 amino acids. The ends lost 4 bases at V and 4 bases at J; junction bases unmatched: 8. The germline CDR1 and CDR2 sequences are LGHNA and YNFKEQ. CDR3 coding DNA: TGTGCCAGCAGCCCGCGACAGGGTTTCGCAGATACGCAGTATTTT. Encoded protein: CASSPRQGFADTQYF.

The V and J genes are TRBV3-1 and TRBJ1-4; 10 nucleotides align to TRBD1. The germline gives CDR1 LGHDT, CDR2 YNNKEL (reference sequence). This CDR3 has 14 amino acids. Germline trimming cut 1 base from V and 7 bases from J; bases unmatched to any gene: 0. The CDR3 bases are TGTGCCAGCAGCCAAGGGGACAGGGGTGAAAAACTGTTTTTT. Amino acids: CASSQGDRGEKLFF.

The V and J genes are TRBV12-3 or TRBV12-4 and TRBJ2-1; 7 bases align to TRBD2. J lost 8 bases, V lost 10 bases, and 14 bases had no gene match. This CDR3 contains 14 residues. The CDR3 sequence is CATILGDYDDEQFF. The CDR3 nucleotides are TGTGCCACCATCCTAGGGGACTATGACGATGAGCAGTTCTTC.

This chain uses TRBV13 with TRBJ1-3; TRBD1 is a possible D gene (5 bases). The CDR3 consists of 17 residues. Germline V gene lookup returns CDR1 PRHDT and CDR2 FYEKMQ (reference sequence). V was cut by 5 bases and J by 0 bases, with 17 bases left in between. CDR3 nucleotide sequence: TGTGCCAGCAGCCTGGTATCAGGGCTTTACTCTGGAAACACCATATATTTT. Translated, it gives CASSLVSGLYSGNTIYF.

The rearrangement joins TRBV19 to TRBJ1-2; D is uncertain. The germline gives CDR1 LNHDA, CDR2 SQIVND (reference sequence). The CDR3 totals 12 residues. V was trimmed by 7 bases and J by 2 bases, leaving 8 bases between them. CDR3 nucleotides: TGTGCCAGTATAGGACCGAACTATGGCTACACCTTC. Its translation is CASIGPNYGYTF.

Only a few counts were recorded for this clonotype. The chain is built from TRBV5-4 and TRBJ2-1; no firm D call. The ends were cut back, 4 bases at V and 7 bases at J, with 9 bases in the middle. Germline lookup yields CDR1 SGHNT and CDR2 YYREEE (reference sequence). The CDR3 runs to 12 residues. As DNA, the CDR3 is TGTGCCAGCAGCCGAGGTACGAATGAGCAGTTCTTC. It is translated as CASSRGTNEQFF.

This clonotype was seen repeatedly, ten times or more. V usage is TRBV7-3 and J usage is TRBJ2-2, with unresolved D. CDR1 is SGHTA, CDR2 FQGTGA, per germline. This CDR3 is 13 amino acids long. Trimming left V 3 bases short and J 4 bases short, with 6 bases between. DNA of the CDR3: TGTGCCAGCAGCTTGGGCGGCACCGGGGAGCTGTTTTTT. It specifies CASSLGGTGELFF.

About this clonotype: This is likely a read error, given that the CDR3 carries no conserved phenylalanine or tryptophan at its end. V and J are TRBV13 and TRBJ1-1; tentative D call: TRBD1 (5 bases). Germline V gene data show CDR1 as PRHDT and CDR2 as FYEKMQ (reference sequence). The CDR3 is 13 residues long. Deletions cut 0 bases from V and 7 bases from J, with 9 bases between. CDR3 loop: CASSLGQVDEAFL. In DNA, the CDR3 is TGTGCCAGCAGCTTAGGACAGGTGGATGAAGCTTTCCTT.

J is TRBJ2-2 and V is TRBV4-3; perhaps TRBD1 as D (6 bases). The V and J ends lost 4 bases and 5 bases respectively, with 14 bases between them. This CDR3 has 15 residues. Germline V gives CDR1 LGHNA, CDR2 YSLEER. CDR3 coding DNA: TGCGCCAGCAGCCGGGGGCTGGCAGAAACCGGGGAGCTGTTTTTT. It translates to CASSRGLAETGELFF.

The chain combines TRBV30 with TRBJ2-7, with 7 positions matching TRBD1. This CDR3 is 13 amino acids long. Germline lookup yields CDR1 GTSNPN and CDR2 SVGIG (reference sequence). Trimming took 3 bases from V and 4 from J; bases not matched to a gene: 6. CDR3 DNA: TGTGCCTGGAGCCCCGGGACAGTTTACGAGCAGTACTTC. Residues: CAWSPGTVYEQYF.

The CDR3 region has the DNA TGTGCCAGCAACTCTCAGGGGAGGCCCCCGGGTGAAAAACTGTTTTTT. Protein product: CASNSQGRPPGEKLFF. This chain connects TRBV25-1 to TRBJ1-4, with D possibly being TRBD1 (6 bases). The V and J ends lost 7 bases and 7 bases respectively, with 22 bases between them. The germline gives CDR1 MGHDK, CDR2 SYGVNS. CDR3 size: 16 residues.

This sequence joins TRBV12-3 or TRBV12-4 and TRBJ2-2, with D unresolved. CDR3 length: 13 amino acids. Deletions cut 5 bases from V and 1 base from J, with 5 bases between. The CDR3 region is CASSDQNTGELFF. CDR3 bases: TGTGCCAGCAGTGATCAGAACACCGGGGAGCTGTTTTTT.

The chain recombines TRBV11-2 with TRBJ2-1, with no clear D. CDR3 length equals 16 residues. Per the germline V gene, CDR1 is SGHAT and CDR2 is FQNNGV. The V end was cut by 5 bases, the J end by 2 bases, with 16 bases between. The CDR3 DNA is TGTGCCAGCAGCGCTCTCCGAAGAACGGCCTACAATGAGCAGTTCTTC. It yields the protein CASSALRRTAYNEQFF.